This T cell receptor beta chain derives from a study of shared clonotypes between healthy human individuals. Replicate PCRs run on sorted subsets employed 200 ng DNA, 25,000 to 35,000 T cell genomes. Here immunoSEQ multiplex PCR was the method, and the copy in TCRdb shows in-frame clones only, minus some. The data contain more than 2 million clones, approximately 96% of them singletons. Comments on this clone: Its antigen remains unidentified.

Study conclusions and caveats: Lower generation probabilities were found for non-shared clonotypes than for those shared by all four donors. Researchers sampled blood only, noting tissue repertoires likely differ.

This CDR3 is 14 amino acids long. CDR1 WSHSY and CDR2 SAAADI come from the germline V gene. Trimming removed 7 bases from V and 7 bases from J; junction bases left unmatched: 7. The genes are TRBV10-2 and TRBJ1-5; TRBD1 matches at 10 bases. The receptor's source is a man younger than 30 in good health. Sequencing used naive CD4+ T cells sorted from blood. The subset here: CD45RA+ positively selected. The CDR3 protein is CASNRQGAGQPQHF. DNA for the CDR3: TGCGCCAGCAATAGACAGGGGGCTGGCCAGCCCCAGCATTTT.